The 9 T cell receptor beta chains below come from one sample, sequenced in a study of blood T cell repertoires in COVID-19. Libraries were prepared by immunoSEQ multiplex PCR; TCRdb keeps only in-frame clonotypes and omits some of them. The table includes tens of thousands of clones, around four fifths detected once. Source material: peripheral blood. The source of these receptors is a man aged 25 to 40 with COVID-19, enrolled during active disease.

This clone has more than one count but fewer than ten. The chain couples TRBV19 to TRBJ1-5; TRBD1 aligns across 12 bases. The ends lost 6 bases at V and 6 bases at J; junction bases unmatched: 3. The CDR3 runs 14 residues. Germline V CDR1 and CDR2: LNHDA, SQIVND (reference sequence). For the CDR3, the DNA is TGTGCCAGTAGCGGGACAGGGGGCAGTCAGCCCCAGCATTTT. This sequence encodes CASSGTGGSQPQHF.

This clone has only one observation. V gene TRBV2 combines with J gene TRBJ2-2; tentatively, D is TRBD2 (5 bases). The germline gives CDR1 SNHLY, CDR2 FYNNEI. The CDR3 loop spans 14 amino acids. V was clipped by 2 bases and J by 1 base, with 5 bases between them. The CDR3 nucleotides are TGTGCCAGCAGTGAACGGGAGAACACCGGGGAGCTGTTTTTT. It specifies CASSERENTGELFF.

The chain has TRBV10-3 and TRBJ2-3; TRBD2 agrees at 10 bases. Trimming at V came to 2 bases and at J to 6 bases, leaving 2 bases not matched to a gene. The CDR3 sequence is 14 residues long. Germline V gene lookup returns CDR1 ENHRY and CDR2 SYGVKD. The CDR3 region is CAISESGRADTQYF. The CDR3 DNA sequence: TGTGCCATCAGTGAGAGCGGGAGGGCTGATACGCAGTATTTT.

In the case of this clone: Because the CDR3's place on the DNA is in doubt, the DNA is left out and the CDR3 is given as listed by TCRdb. V and J are TRBV6-2 or TRBV6-3 and TRBJ1-5. Inclusive of both ends, the CDR3 amounts to 14 amino acids. Germline V lookup: CDR1 MNHEY, CDR2 SVGEGT. CDR3 sequence reads: CASSSSPGGQPQHF.

The gene calls are TRBV18 and TRBJ1-2; 7 bases agree with TRBD1. Germline loops: CDR1 KGHSH, CDR2 LQKENI. The CDR3 sequence is 19 residues long. After removal of 0 bases from V and 0 bases from J, the junction contained 13 bases not matched to a gene. The CDR3 DNA reads as TGTGCCAGCTCACCACCGAATGTAGACAGGGCGAGATCTAACTATGGCTACACCTTC. This translates into CASSPPNVDRARSNYGYTF.

The chain uses TRBV10-1 and TRBJ1-2; D is perhaps TRBD1 (6 bases). The CDR3 loop spans 15 amino acids. Germline CDR1 and CDR2: WNHNN and SYGVQD (reference sequence). Trimming pared 0 bases from V and 8 bases from J, leaving 16 bases between. CDR3 loop: CASSESGHRVRGYTF. In nucleotides, the CDR3 is TGCGCCAGCAGTGAGTCGGGCCACAGGGTAAGGGGCTACACCTTC.

CDR3 nucleotides: TGTGCCAGCAGCTCCGGATCGCCGGGGGGCTTAATGTCCAAAAACATTCAGTACTTC. This gives the protein CASSSGSPGGLMSKNIQYF. V gene TRBV7-8 combines with J gene TRBJ2-4; D perhaps matches TRBD2 (7 bases). The V end was cut by 4 bases, the J end by 2 bases, with 24 bases between. Germline CDR1 SGHVS, CDR2 FQNEAQ. CDR3 length: 19 amino acids. The full variable domain, its missing parts supplied by reference TRBV7-8 and TRBJ2-4, is GAGVSQSPRYKVAKRGQDVALRCDPISGHVSLFWYQQALGQGPEFLTYFQNEAQLDKSGLPSDRFFAERPEGSVSTLKIQRTQQEDSAVYLCASSSGSPGGLMSKNIQYFGAGTRLSVL.

The CDR3 spells CASSLAGDGTDTQYF. Written as DNA, the CDR3 is TGCGCCAGCAGCTTGGCGGGGGATGGCACAGATACGCAGTATTTT. The chain combines TRBV5-1 with TRBJ2-3; D perhaps matches TRBD2 (6 bases). Looked up from germline, CDR1 is SGHRS and CDR2 is YFSETQ. V lost 0 bases and J lost 1, with 9 bases in between. CDR3 size: 15 residues.

This clone was observed once. The chain carries TRBV6-2 or TRBV6-3 and TRBJ2-7; 9 nucleotides line up with TRBD1. The V and J ends lost 5 bases and 5 bases, in that order; junction bases with no gene match: 10. This CDR3 spans 15 amino acids. Per the germline V gene, CDR1 is MNHEY and CDR2 is SVGEGT. CDR3 nucleotide sequence: TGTGCCAGCAGTCCGGGACAGGGCTCGAGCGACGAGCAGTACTTC. Its translation is CASSPGQGSSDEQYF.